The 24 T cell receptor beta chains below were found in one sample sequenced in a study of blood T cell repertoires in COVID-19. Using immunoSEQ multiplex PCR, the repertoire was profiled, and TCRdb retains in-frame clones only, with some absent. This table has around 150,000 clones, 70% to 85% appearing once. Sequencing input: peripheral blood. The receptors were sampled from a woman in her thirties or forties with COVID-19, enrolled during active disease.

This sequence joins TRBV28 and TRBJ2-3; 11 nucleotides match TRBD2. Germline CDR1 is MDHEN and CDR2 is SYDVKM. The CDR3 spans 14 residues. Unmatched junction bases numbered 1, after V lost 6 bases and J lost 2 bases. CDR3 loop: CASRGLAATDTQYF. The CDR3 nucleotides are TGTGCCAGCAGGGGACTAGCGGCCACAGATACGCAGTATTTT.

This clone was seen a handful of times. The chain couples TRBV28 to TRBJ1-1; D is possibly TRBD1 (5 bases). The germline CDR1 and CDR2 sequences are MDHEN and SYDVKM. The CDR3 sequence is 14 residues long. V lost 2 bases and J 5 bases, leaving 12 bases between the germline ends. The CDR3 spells CASSLLGAYTEAFF. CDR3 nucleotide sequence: TGTGCCAGCAGTTTACTAGGGGCGTATACTGAAGCTTTCTTT.

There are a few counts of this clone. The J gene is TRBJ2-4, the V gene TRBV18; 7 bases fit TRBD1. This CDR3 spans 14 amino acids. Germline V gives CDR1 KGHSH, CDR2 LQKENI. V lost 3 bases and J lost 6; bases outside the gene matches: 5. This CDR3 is CASSPDRQGNIQYF. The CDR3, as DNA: TGTGCCAGCTCACCCGACCGACAGGGAAACATTCAGTACTTC.

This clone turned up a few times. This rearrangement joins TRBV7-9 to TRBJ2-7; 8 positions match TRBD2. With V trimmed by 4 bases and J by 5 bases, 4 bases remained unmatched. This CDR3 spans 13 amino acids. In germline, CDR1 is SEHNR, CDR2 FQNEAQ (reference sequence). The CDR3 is CASSSGTSDEQYV. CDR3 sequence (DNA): TGTGCCAGCAGCTCCGGGACTAGTGACGAGCAGTACGTC.

The CDR3 nucleotides read TGTGCCAGCAGTCAACAGGGGGCAGGGTACGAGCAGTACGTC. Amino acid sequence: CASSQQGAGYEQYV. The V and J genes are TRBV6-4 and TRBJ2-7; 9 bases agree with TRBD1. From germline, CDR1 is MRHNA and CDR2 SNTAGT. This CDR3 is 14 amino acids long. The junction had 6 bases not matched to a gene; V was cut back by 5 bases and J by 4 bases.

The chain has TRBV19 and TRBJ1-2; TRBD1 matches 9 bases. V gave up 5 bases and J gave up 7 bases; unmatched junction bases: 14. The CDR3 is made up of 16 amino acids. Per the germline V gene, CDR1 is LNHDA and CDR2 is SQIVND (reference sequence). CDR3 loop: CASSSFRPGQGAGYTF. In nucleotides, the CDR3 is TGTGCCAGTAGTTCCTTCCGCCCGGGACAGGGAGCTGGCTACACCTTC.

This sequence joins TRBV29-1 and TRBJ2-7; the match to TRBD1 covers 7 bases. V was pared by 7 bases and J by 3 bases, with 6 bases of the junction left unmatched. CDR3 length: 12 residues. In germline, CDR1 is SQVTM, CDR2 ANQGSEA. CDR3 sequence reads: CSATDRDYEQYF. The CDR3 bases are TGCAGCGCTACTGACAGGGACTACGAGCAGTACTTC.

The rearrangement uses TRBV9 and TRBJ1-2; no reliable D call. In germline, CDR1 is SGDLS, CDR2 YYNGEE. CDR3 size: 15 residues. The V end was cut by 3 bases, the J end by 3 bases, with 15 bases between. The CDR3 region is CASSAPEMGDYGYTF. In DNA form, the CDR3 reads TGTGCCAGCAGCGCCCCGGAGATGGGAGACTATGGCTACACCTTC.

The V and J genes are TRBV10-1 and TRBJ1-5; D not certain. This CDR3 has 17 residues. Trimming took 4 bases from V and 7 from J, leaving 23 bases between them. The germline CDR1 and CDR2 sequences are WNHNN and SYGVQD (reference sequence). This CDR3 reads CASSAPPNTVGEQPQHF. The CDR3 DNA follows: TGCGCCAGCAGTGCCCCTCCCAATACAGTCGGGGAACAGCCCCAGCATTTT.

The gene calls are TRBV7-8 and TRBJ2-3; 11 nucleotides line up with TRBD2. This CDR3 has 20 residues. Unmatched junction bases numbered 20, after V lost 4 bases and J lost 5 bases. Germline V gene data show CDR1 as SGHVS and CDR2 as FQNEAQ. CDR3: CASSSTVLTSGGFEKDTQYF. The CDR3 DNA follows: TGTGCCAGCAGCTCCACCGTTCTCACTAGCGGGGGTTTCGAGAAAGATACGCAGTATTTT.

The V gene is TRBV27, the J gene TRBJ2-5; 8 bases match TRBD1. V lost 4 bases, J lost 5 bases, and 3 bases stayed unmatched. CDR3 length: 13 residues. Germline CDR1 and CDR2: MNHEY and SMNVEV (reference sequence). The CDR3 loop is CASSSTGVETQYF. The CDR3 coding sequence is TGTGCCAGCAGTTCGACAGGGGTCGAGACCCAGTACTTC.

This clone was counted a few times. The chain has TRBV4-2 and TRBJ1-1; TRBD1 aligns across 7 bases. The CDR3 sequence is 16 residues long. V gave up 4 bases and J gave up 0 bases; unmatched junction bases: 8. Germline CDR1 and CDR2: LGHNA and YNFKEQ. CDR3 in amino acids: CASSRNRQGMNTEAFF. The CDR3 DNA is TGTGCCAGCAGCCGAAACAGACAGGGCATGAACACTGAAGCTTTCTTT.

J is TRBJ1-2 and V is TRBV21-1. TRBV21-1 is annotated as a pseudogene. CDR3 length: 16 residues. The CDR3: CASTQRGWRGFDGYTF. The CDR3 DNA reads TGTGCCAGCACCCAAAGGGGTTGGAGGGGCTTTGATGGCTACACCTTC.

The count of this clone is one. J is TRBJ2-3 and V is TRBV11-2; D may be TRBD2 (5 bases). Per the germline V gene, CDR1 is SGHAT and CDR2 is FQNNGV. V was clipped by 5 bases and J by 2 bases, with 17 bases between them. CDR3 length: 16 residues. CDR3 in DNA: TGTGCCAGCAGCCGCACACCTAGCACTCACACAGATACGCAGTATTTT. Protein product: CASSRTPSTHTDTQYF.

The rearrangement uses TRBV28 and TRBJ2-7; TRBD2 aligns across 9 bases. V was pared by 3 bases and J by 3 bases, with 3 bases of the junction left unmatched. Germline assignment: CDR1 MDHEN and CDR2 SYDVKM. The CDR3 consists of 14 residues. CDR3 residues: CASSLGLAIYEQYF. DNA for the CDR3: TGTGCCAGCAGTTTGGGACTAGCAATCTACGAGCAGTACTTC.

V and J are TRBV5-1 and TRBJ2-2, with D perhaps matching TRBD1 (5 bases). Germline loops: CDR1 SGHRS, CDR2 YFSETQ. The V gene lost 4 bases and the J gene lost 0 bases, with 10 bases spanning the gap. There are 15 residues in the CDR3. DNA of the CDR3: TGCGCCAGCAGCGGGGTAGGGGCGAACACCGGGGAGCTGTTTTTT. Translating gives CASSGVGANTGELFF.

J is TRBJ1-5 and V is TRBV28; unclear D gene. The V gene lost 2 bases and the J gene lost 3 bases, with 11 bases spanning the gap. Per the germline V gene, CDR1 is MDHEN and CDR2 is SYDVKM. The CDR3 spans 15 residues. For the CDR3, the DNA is TGTGCCAGCAGTTTAAGCAACAGCCCCAATCAGCCCCAGCATTTT. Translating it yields CASSLSNSPNQPQHF.

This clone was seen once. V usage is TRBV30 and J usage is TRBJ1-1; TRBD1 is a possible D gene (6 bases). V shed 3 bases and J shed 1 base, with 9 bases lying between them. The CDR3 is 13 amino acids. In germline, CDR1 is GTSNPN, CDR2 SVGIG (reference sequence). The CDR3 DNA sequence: TGTGCCTGGAGGCGGGGGCAGAACACTGAAGCTTTCTTT. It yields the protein CAWRRGQNTEAFF.

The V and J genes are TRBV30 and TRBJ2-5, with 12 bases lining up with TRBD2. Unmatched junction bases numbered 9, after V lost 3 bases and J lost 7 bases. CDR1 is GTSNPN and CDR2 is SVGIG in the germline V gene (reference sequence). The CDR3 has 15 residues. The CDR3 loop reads CAWRLAGGAQGTQYF. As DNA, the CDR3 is TGTGCCTGGAGGCTAGCGGGAGGGGCCCAGGGGACCCAGTACTTC.

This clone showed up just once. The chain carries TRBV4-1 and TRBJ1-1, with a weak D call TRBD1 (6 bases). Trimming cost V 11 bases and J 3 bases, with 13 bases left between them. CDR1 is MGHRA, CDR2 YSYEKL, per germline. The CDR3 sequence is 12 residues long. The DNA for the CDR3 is TGCGCCTCAGGGGCGACGTACACTGAAGCTTTCTTT. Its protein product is CASGATYTEAFF.

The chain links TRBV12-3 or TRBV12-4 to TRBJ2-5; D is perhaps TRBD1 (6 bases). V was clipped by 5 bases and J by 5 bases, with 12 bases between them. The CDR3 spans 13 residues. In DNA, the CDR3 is TGTGCCAGCAGTCTAACAGGGTACGAGACCCAGTACTTC. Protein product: CASSLTGYETQYF.

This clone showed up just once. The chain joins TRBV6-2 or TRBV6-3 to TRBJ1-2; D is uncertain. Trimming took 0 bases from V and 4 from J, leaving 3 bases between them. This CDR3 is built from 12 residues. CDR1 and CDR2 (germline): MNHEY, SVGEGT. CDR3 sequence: CASSYSLYGYTF. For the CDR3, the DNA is TGTGCCAGCAGTTACTCCCTCTATGGCTACACCTTC.

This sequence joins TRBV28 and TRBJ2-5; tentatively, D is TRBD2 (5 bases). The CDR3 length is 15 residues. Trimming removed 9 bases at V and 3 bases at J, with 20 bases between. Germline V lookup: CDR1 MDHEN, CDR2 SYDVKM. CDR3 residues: CASQGLGVGEETQYF. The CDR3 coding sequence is TGTGCCAGTCAAGGTCTCGGGGTTGGGGAAGAGACCCAGTACTTC.

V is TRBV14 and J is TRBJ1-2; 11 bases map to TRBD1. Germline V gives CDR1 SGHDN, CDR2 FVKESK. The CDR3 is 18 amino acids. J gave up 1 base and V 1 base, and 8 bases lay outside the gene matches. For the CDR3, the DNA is TGTGCCAGCAGCCAAGGGGGACAGGGGGTTTTTCTTAACTATGGCTACACCTTC. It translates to CASSQGGQGVFLNYGYTF.